Below, 2 T cell receptor beta chains from the same sample are listed, as sequenced in a study of blood T cell repertoires in COVID-19. Clones were read by immunoSEQ multiplex PCR, and TCRdb kept only the in-frame ones, dropping some. Here the sample spans some 700,000 clones, 85% to 90% being singletons. The specimen sequenced was peripheral blood. The source is a woman younger than 30 with acute or convalescent COVID-19.

The CDR3, as DNA: TGTGCCAGCAGCGGGTGGACAGGGGGAGATCAGCCCCAGCATTTT. This gives the protein CASSGWTGGDQPQHF. V and J are TRBV7-2 and TRBJ1-5; 10 bases are shared with TRBD1. Germline lookup yields CDR1 SGHTA and CDR2 FQGNSA. CDR3 length: 15 residues. After removal of 5 bases from V and 5 bases from J, the junction contained 6 bases not matched to a gene.

V is TRBV19 and J is TRBJ1-3; 8 nucleotides line up with TRBD1. V gave up 5 bases and J gave up 7 bases; unmatched junction bases: 13. Germline CDR1 is LNHDA and CDR2 is SQIVND (reference sequence). CDR3 size: 16 residues. The CDR3 loop reads CASSPRISTGDNTIYF. The CDR3 nucleotides are TGTGCCAGTAGTCCCCGGATCTCGACAGGGGACAACACCATATATTTT.